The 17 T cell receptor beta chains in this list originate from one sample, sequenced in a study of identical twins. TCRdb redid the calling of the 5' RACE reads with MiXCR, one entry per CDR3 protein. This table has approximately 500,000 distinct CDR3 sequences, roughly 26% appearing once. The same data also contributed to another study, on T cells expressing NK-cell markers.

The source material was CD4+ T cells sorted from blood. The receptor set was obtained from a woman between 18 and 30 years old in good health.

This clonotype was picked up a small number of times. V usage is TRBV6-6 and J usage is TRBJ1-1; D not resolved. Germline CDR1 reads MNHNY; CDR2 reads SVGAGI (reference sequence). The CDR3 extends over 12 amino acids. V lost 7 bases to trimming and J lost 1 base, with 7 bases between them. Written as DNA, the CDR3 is TGTGCCAGCAACGGTCCGAACACTGAAGCTTTCTTT. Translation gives CASNGPNTEAFF.

In DNA, the CDR3 is TGTGCCACCAGCAAGGGCGGGTCGAGCTCCTACAATGAGCAGTTCTTC. This sequence encodes CATSKGGSSSYNEQFF. This sequence joins TRBV15 and TRBJ2-1, with D tentatively TRBD2 (5 bases). The germline gives CDR1 LNHNV, CDR2 YYDKDF (reference sequence). The CDR3 consists of 16 residues. V lost 4 bases and J lost 0, with 13 bases in between.

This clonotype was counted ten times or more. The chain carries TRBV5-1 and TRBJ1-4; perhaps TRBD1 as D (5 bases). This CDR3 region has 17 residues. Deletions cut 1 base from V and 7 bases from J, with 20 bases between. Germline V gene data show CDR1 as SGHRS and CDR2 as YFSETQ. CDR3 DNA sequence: TGCGCCAGCAGCTTGATGGACGGCGTCGGGGCGGGTGAAAAACTGTTTTTT. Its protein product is CASSLMDGVGAGEKLFF.

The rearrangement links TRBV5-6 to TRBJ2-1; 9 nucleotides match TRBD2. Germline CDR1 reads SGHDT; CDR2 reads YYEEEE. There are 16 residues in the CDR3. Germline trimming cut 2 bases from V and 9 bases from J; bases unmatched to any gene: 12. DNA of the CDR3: TGTGCCAGCAGCTTCTTATCCCGGGGACTAGCTGGTGAGCAGTTCTTC. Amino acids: CASSFLSRGLAGEQFF. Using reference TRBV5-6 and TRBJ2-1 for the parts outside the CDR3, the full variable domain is DAGVTQSPTHLIKTRGQQVTLRCSPKSGHDTVSWYQQALGQGPQFIFQYYEEEERQRGNFPDRFSGHQFPNYSSELNVNALLLGDSALYLCASSFLSRGLAGEQFFGPGTRLTVL.

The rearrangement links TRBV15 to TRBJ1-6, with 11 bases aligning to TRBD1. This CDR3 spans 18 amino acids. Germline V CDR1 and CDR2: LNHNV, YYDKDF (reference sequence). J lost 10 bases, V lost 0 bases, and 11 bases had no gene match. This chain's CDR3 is CATSRDPIRTGGVSPLHF. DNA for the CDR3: TGTGCCACCAGCAGAGATCCCATAAGGACAGGGGGCGTATCACCCCTCCACTTT.

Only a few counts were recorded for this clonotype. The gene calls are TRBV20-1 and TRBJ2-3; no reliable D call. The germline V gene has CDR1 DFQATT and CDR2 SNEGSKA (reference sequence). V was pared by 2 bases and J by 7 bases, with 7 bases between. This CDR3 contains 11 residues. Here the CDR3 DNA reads TGCAGTGCTAGAACCCAGTATACGCAGTATTTT. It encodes CSARTQYTQYF.

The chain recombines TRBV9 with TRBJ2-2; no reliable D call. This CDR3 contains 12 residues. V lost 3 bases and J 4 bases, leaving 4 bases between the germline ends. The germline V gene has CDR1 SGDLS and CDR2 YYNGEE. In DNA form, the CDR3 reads TGTGCCAGCAGCGCGGTCACCGGGGAGCTGTTTTTT. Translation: CASSAVTGELFF.

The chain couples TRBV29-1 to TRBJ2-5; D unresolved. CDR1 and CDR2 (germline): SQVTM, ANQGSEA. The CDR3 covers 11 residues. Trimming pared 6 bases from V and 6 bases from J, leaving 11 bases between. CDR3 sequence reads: CSVVRYQTQYF. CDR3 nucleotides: TGCAGCGTCGTCAGGTACCAGACCCAGTACTTC.

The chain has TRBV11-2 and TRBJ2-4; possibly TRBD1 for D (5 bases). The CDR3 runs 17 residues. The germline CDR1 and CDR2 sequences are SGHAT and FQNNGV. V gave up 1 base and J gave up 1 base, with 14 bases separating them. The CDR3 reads CASSLGGRSRAKNIQYF. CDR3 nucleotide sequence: TGTGCCAGCAGCTTAGGGGGCCGCTCAAGGGCCAAAAACATTCAGTACTTC.

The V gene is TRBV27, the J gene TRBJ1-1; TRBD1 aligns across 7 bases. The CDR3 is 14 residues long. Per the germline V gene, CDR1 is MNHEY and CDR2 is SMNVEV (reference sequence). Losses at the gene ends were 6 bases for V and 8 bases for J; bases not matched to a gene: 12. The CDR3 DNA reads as TGTGCCAGCAGGCCTTCAGGGGGGAGGGCCGAAGCTTTCTTT. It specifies CASRPSGGRAEAFF.

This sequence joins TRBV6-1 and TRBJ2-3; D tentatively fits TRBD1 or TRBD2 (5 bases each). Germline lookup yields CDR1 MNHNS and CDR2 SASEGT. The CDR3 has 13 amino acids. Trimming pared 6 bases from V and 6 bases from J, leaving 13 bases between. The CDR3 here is CASRGTGHDTQYF. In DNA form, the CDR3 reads TGTGCCAGCAGGGGGACGGGGCATGATACGCAGTATTTT.

CDR3 region: CASSFVAGGPETQYF. The CDR3 DNA reads as TGTGCCAGCAGTTTTGTAGCGGGGGGGCCGGAGACCCAGTACTTC. The V and J genes are TRBV12-3 or TRBV12-4 and TRBJ2-5; 11 bases fit TRBD2. CDR3 length equals 15 residues. Germline trimming cut 3 bases from V and 5 bases from J; bases unmatched to any gene: 5.

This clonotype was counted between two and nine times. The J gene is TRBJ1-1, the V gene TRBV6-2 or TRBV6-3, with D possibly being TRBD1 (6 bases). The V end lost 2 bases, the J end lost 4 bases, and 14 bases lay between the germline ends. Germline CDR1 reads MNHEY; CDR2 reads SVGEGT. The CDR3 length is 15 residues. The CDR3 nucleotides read TGTGCCAGCAGTTACCCCGCGACAGGTCGCACTGAAGCTTTCTTT. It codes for CASSYPATGRTEAFF.

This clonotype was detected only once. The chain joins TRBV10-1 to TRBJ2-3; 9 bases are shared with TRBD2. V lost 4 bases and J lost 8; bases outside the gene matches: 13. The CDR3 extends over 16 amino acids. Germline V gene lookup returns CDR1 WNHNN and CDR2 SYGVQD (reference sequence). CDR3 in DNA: TGCGCCAGCAGTGGGACCGGCGGGGGGGCCTTTCGTACGCAGTATTTT. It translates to CASSGTGGGAFRTQYF.

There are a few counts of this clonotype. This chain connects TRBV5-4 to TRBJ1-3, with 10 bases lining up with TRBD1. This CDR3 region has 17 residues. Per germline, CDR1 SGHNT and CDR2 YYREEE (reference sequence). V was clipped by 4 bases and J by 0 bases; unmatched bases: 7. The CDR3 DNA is TGTGCCAGCAGCACCGGGACAGGGGTGTTCTCTGGAAACACCATATATTTT. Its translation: CASSTGTGVFSGNTIYF.

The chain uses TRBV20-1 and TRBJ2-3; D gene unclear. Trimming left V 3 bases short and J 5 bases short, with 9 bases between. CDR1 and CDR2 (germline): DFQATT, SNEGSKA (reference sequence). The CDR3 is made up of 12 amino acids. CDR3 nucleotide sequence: TGCAGTGCTAGGGCCCTGGGAGATACGCAGTATTTT. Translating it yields CSARALGDTQYF.

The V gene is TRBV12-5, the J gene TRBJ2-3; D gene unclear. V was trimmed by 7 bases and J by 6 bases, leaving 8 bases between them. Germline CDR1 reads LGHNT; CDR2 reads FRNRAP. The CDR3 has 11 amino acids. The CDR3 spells CASAPGDTQYF. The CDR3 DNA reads TGTGCTAGTGCCCCAGGCGATACGCAGTATTTT.